This T cell receptor (beta chain) came from a study of early stage breast cancer tumors. Findings of the study overall: Tumors had roughly 2.5-fold higher T cell density and higher clonality than adjacent normal breast tissue. Unsorted bulk genomic DNA sequencing lacked pairing and functional marker data. Comparing each tissue with blood distinguished tumor from normal in about 85% of the 16 patients.

Details on this clone: Its cognate antigen is unknown.

Each sample had two DNA replicates, roughly 0.5 ug blood or roughly 1.4 ug tissue. The protocol was immunoSEQ multiplex PCR, while the TCRdb copy is restricted to in-frame clones and leaves out a portion. The table lists tens of thousands of clones, about 90% of them singletons. V shed 5 bases and J shed 6 bases, with 11 bases lying between them. The CDR3 consists of 11 residues. The V gene's germline CDR1 is DFQATT and CDR2 SNEGSKA (reference sequence). Sequenced sample: blood. This sequence joins TRBV20-1 and TRBJ2-7; possibly TRBD1 for D (5 bases). This sequence was found in a person aged 70 to 80 with breast cancer. In DNA form, the CDR3 reads TGCAGTGCTCTCTCTAGGGGCGAGCAGTACTTC. This translates into CSALSRGEQYF.